A selection of T cell receptor beta chains follows, all from one sample in a study of shared clonotypes between healthy human individuals. Some clones are missing from TCRdb's copy, which holds only in-frame ones; the method was immunoSEQ multiplex PCR. The profile shows about 2.2 million clones, 93% of them singletons. Sequenced sample: naive CD8+ T cells from PBMCs. These receptors were collected from a man between 18 and 35 years old in good health. Some clones in this sample may be carry-over from other donors' samples. CDR3s include the opening cysteine and the closing phenylalanine or tryptophan. The order of the fields is V gene, J gene, D gene, CDR3 protein. D genes are given only for firm matches.

v_call: TRBV15; j_call: TRBJ1-5; d_call: NA; cdr3_aa: CATSRGRTANSNQPQHF
v_call: TRBV5-1; j_call: TRBJ2-7; d_call: NA; cdr3_aa: CASSGNMAYEQYF
v_call: TRBV9; j_call: TRBJ2-7; d_call: NA; cdr3_aa: CASSGTSQGGYEQYF
v_call: TRBV13; j_call: TRBJ1-2; d_call: NA; cdr3_aa: CASSFPPDGRTHGYTF
v_call: TRBV13; j_call: TRBJ2-7; d_call: NA; cdr3_aa: CASSSVRLNYEQYF
v_call: TRBV6-5; j_call: TRBJ2-3; d_call: NA; cdr3_aa: CASSYSGAGAADTQYF
v_call: TRBV9; j_call: TRBJ2-2; d_call: TRBD2; cdr3_aa: CASSAGGTHTGELFF
v_call: TRBV28; j_call: TRBJ2-5; d_call: NA; cdr3_aa: CASTKGPGIGETQYF
v_call: TRBV28; j_call: TRBJ1-2; d_call: NA; cdr3_aa: CASSLGGSYGYTF
v_call: TRBV28; j_call: TRBJ2-1; d_call: TRBD1; cdr3_aa: CASTNRGRDEEQFF
v_call: TRBV7-2; j_call: TRBJ2-1; d_call: TRBD1; cdr3_aa: CASRSRDSYNEQFF
v_call: TRBV15; j_call: TRBJ2-1; d_call: NA; cdr3_aa: CATSRGAGSSYNEQFF
v_call: TRBV5-4; j_call: TRBJ1-2; d_call: NA; cdr3_aa: CASRTTGANYGYTF
v_call: TRBV19; j_call: TRBJ1-1; d_call: NA; cdr3_aa: CASSKVGGPGEAFF
v_call: TRBV19; j_call: TRBJ2-5; d_call: TRBD2; cdr3_aa: CASRGLAGTGKTQYF
v_call: TRBV10-3; j_call: TRBJ2-1; d_call: TRBD2; cdr3_aa: CAISPGTSGRAWNEQFF
v_call: TRBV27; j_call: TRBJ2-3; d_call: NA; cdr3_aa: CASTSLQGPSDTQYF
v_call: TRBV6-6; j_call: TRBJ1-1; d_call: NA; cdr3_aa: CASSYALTVTEAFF
v_call: TRBV15; j_call: TRBJ1-2; d_call: NA; cdr3_aa: CATSRERVALPDYGYTF
v_call: TRBV4-3; j_call: TRBJ2-7; d_call: TRBD1; cdr3_aa: CASSQEPTGVPYEQYF
v_call: TRBV2; j_call: TRBJ1-2; d_call: NA; cdr3_aa: CASSDNVYLPHYGYTF
v_call: TRBV19; j_call: TRBJ2-1; d_call: NA; cdr3_aa: CASSNGLTIQFF
v_call: TRBV9; j_call: TRBJ2-1; d_call: TRBD2; cdr3_aa: CASNLPGGNEQFF
v_call: TRBV6-4; j_call: TRBJ2-5; d_call: NA; cdr3_aa: CASRRTGRFGETQYF
v_call: TRBV9; j_call: TRBJ1-3; d_call: NA; cdr3_aa: CASSVGGGSGNTIYF
v_call: TRBV6-1; j_call: TRBJ2-7; d_call: NA; cdr3_aa: CASSGINYEQYF
v_call: TRBV12-5; j_call: TRBJ2-3; d_call: TRBD1; cdr3_aa: CASGLVGLGQVTDTQYF
v_call: TRBV19; j_call: TRBJ1-3; d_call: NA; cdr3_aa: CASSGTGPSGNTIYF
v_call: TRBV7-8; j_call: TRBJ2-6; d_call: NA; cdr3_aa: CATMGPHSGANVLTF
v_call: TRBV27; j_call: TRBJ2-1; d_call: NA; cdr3_aa: CASSSTYNEQFF
v_call: TRBV27; j_call: TRBJ2-3; d_call: TRBD1; cdr3_aa: CASSSPPTGGPSTDTQYF
v_call: TRBV29-1; j_call: TRBJ2-3; d_call: NA; cdr3_aa: CSVERDSTDTQYF
v_call: TRBV15; j_call: TRBJ1-1; d_call: NA; cdr3_aa: CATSVTSGNTEAFF
v_call: TRBV27; j_call: TRBJ1-1; d_call: NA; cdr3_aa: CASISENTEAFF
v_call: TRBV15; j_call: TRBJ1-5; d_call: NA; cdr3_aa: CATSRPWGRGKVFEGNQPQHF
v_call: TRBV6-5; j_call: TRBJ2-2; d_call: TRBD1; cdr3_aa: CASSYSTGVNTGELFF
v_call: TRBV7-2; j_call: TRBJ2-2; d_call: NA; cdr3_aa: CASSPTRLGTSGELFF
v_call: TRBV4-1; j_call: NA; d_call: NA; cdr3_aa: CASSQVGTYEQYF
v_call: TRBV5-6; j_call: TRBJ2-1; d_call: NA; cdr3_aa: CASSLELYNEQFF
v_call: TRBV4-1; j_call: TRBJ1-1; d_call: TRBD1; cdr3_aa: CASSPRGQITEAFF
v_call: TRBV30; j_call: TRBJ1-2; d_call: NA; cdr3_aa: CAWDNYREWIGYTF
v_call: TRBV7-2; j_call: TRBJ2-1; d_call: TRBD2; cdr3_aa: CASSLVEGRLAGYNEQFF
v_call: TRBV7-9; j_call: TRBJ1-1; d_call: NA; cdr3_aa: CASSLRVLDSEVEAFF
v_call: TRBV5-4; j_call: TRBJ1-5; d_call: NA; cdr3_aa: CASSFLRGNQPQHF
v_call: TRBV7-9; j_call: TRBJ1-3; d_call: NA; cdr3_aa: CASSWTRGALISGNTIYF
v_call: TRBV9; j_call: TRBJ1-1; d_call: NA; cdr3_aa: CASSVVDSGGTEAFF
v_call: TRBV29-1; j_call: NA; d_call: NA; cdr3_aa: CSVETGSAYEQYF
v_call: TRBV5-1; j_call: TRBJ2-7; d_call: TRBD2; cdr3_aa: CASSPGGGSEQYF
v_call: TRBV25-1; j_call: TRBJ2-5; d_call: NA; cdr3_aa: CASSLQGRQETQYF
v_call: TRBV7-8; j_call: TRBJ1-1; d_call: NA; cdr3_aa: CASSWQRTEAFF
v_call: TRBV7-9; j_call: TRBJ2-7; d_call: NA; cdr3_aa: CASSLGSPYEQYF
v_call: TRBV5-4; j_call: TRBJ1-1; d_call: NA; cdr3_aa: CASSLGFLTSTEAFF
v_call: TRBV9; j_call: TRBJ2-1; d_call: NA; cdr3_aa: CASSVAARTLSYNEQFF
v_call: TRBV19; j_call: TRBJ1-1; d_call: NA; cdr3_aa: CASSIKRESTEAFF
v_call: TRBV25-1; j_call: TRBJ2-7; d_call: NA; cdr3_aa: CASSESGRGISYEQYF
v_call: TRBV27; j_call: TRBJ2-7; d_call: NA; cdr3_aa: CASSAMRSYEQYF
v_call: TRBV6-1; j_call: TRBJ2-1; d_call: NA; cdr3_aa: CASSGGQGDEQFF
v_call: TRBV7-9; j_call: TRBJ2-7; d_call: NA; cdr3_aa: CASSLAGLSDQYF
v_call: TRBV16; j_call: TRBJ1-1; d_call: NA; cdr3_aa: CASSQRSTEAFF